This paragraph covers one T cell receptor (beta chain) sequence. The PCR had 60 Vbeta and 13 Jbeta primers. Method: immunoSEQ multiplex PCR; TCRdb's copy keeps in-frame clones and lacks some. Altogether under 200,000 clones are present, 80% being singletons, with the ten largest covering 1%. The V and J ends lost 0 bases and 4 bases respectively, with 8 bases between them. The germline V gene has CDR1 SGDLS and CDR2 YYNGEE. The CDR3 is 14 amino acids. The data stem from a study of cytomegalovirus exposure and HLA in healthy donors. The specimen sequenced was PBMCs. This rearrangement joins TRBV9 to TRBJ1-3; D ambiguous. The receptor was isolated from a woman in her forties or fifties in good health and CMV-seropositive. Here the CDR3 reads CASSVGPEGNTIYF. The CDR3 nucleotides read TGTGCCAGCAGCGTAGGGCCGGAGGGAAACACCATATATTTT.